What follows are 15 T cell receptor beta chains derived from one specimen sequenced in a study of cytomegalovirus exposure and HLA in healthy donors. The PCR ran on 60 Vbeta and 13 Jbeta primers. Sequencing used immunoSEQ multiplex PCR; TCRdb keeps in-frame clones, though not all of them. This sample has about 150,000 clones, with around 72% found just once. The specimen sequenced was PBMCs. These receptors all stem from a man in his fifties in good health and CMV-seropositive.

V and J are TRBV6-5 and TRBJ1-4; 7 nucleotides line up with TRBD1. V gave up 4 bases and J gave up 5 bases; unmatched junction bases: 7. The CDR3 loop spans 15 amino acids. The V gene's germline CDR1 is MNHEY and CDR2 SVGAGI. The CDR3 nucleotides are TGTGCCAGCAGTTCAACAGGGGATTACAATGAAAAACTGTTTTTT. Its translation is CASSSTGDYNEKLFF.

This clone came up many times. The chain recombines TRBV2 with TRBJ1-1, with TRBD1 as a possible D gene (5 bases). CDR3 length: 16 residues. Trimming stripped 8 bases from V and 0 bases from J, with 19 bases between. Germline V gene sequence: CDR1 SNHLY, CDR2 FYNNEI. This CDR3 reads CASQPGLRIVNTEAFF. In DNA, the CDR3 is TGTGCCAGCCAACCGGGACTGCGGATAGTGAACACTGAAGCTTTCTTT.

V usage is TRBV10-2 and J usage is TRBJ1-1; the D gene is possibly TRBD1 (5 bases). Trimming cost V 4 bases and J 0 bases, with 9 bases left between them. Germline-derived CDR1 and CDR2 are WSHSY and SAAADI. CDR3 length: 14 amino acids. CDR3 loop: CASSGQGMNTEAFF. In DNA, the CDR3 is TGCGCCAGCAGTGGGCAGGGAATGAACACTGAAGCTTTCTTT.

This chain uses TRBV7-6 with TRBJ1-2; no clear D. The CDR3 length is 14 residues. The ends were cut back, 6 bases at V and 2 bases at J, with 13 bases in the middle. Germline V lookup: CDR1 SGHVS, CDR2 FNYEAQ. In DNA form, the CDR3 reads TGTGCCAGCAGGCCTGCGGGAGCCAACTATGGCTACACCTTC. It encodes CASRPAGANYGYTF.

The gene calls are TRBV5-8 and TRBJ1-1; 10 nucleotides align to TRBD1. V lost 3 bases, J lost 3 bases, and 2 bases stayed unmatched. The CDR3 is 14 residues long. Germline values: CDR1 SGHTS, CDR2 YDEGEE. The CDR3 protein is CASSWDRGDTEAFF. CDR3 in DNA: TGTGCCAGCAGCTGGGACAGGGGCGACACTGAAGCTTTCTTT. The variable domain in full, with the rest retrieved from reference TRBV5-8 and TRBJ1-1, is EAGVTQSPTHLIKTRGQQATLRCSPISGHTSVYWYQQALGLGLQFLLWYDEGEERNRGNFPPRFSGRQFPNYSSELNVNALELEDSALYLCASSWDRGDTEAFFGQGTRLTVV.

J is TRBJ1-1 and V is TRBV6-5; no reliable D call. The CDR3 runs 14 residues. V dropped 4 bases and J dropped 4 bases, with 13 bases sitting between them. Germline CDR1 is MNHEY and CDR2 is SVGAGI. The CDR3 sequence: CASSFPAGRTEAFF. The CDR3 nucleotides read TGTGCCAGCAGTTTTCCAGCTGGGCGCACTGAAGCTTTCTTT.

This chain links TRBV7-9 with TRBJ2-5, with D perhaps TRBD2 (5 bases). V shed 1 base and J shed 3 bases, with 12 bases lying between them. Germline assignment: CDR1 SEHNR and CDR2 FQNEAQ (reference sequence). The CDR3 loop spans 15 amino acids. CDR3 loop: CASSLEGGGKETQYF. The CDR3 DNA is TGTGCCAGCAGCTTAGAGGGTGGAGGTAAAGAGACCCAGTACTTC.

V usage is TRBV5-4 and J usage is TRBJ2-2; 9 bases agree with TRBD2. J lost 4 bases, V lost 0 bases, and 1 base had no gene match. The CDR3 totals 15 residues. The germline CDR1 and CDR2 sequences are SGHNT and YYREEE (reference sequence). The DNA of the CDR3 is TGTGCCAGCAGCTTGGCTAGCGGGGTCACCGGGGAGCTGTTTTTT. Protein product: CASSLASGVTGELFF.

The chain is built from TRBV13 and TRBJ1-5, with 7 bases fitting TRBD1. CDR3 length equals 15 residues. Germline values: CDR1 PRHDT, CDR2 FYEKMQ (reference sequence). Trimming at V came to 6 bases and at J to 5 bases, leaving 10 bases not matched to a gene. CDR3 sequence: CASRLSRDSDQPQHF. The CDR3 nucleotides read TGTGCCAGCAGATTATCCCGGGACAGTGATCAGCCCCAGCATTTT. The whole variable domain, filled in from reference TRBV13 and TRBJ1-5, reads AAGVIQSPRHLIKEKRETATLKCYPIPRHDTVYWYQQGPGQDPQFLISFYEKMQSDKGSIPDRFSAQQFSDYHSELNMSSLELGDSALYFCASRLSRDSDQPQHFGDGTRLSIL.

This chain connects TRBV7-9 to TRBJ1-2; 7 nucleotides line up with TRBD1. The germline CDR1 and CDR2 sequences are SEHNR and FQNEAQ (reference sequence). The CDR3 loop spans 13 amino acids. Germline trimming cut 5 bases from V and 13 bases from J; bases unmatched to any gene: 13. The CDR3 nucleotides read TGTGCCAGCAGCCCCCCCGGGACAGCAAGGTCCACCTTC. It specifies CASSPPGTARSTF.

The rearrangement joins TRBV7-3 to TRBJ2-2, with 9 bases identical to TRBD1. Trimming cost V 2 bases and J 2 bases; bases outside gene matches: 3. Germline CDR1 is SGHTA and CDR2 is FQGTGA. This CDR3 region has 16 residues. Here the CDR3 DNA reads TGTGCCAGCAGCTTATTGGACAGGGGTAACACCGGGGAGCTGTTTTTT. Encoded protein: CASSLLDRGNTGELFF.

This clone has a handful of counts. This chain joins TRBV4-1 and TRBJ2-2, with TRBD1 identical over 8 bases. The CDR3 has 14 amino acids. Germline V lookup: CDR1 MGHRA, CDR2 YSYEKL. V shed 4 bases, J shed 3 bases, and the junction held 1 base outside the gene matches. CDR3 in amino acids: CASSPTGDTGELFF. In DNA form, the CDR3 reads TGCGCCAGCAGCCCGACAGGGGACACCGGGGAGCTGTTTTTT.

The chain uses TRBV4-2 and TRBJ1-4; D possibly corresponds to TRBD1 (5 bases). The CDR3 has 16 residues. The V end lost 0 bases, the J end lost 8 bases, and 16 bases lay between the germline ends. Germline V gene sequence: CDR1 LGHNA, CDR2 YNFKEQ. The CDR3 is CASSQDVGGLEEKLFF. CDR3 bases: TGTGCCAGCAGCCAAGATGTGGGGGGTCTCGAGGAAAAACTGTTTTTT.

This clone was seen a handful of times. J is TRBJ1-1 and V is TRBV6-5; D is possibly TRBD1 (6 bases). Germline V lookup: CDR1 MNHEY, CDR2 SVGAGI. There are 13 residues in the CDR3. Trimming took 7 bases from V and 2 from J, leaving 11 bases between them. CDR3 nucleotide sequence: TGTGCCAGCAAGATCAGGGGAAACACTGAAGCTTTCTTT. Residues: CASKIRGNTEAFF.

This clone was counted once. The V and J genes are TRBV27 and TRBJ1-1; D ambiguous. The V end lost 3 bases, the J end lost 4 bases, and 9 bases lay between the germline ends. The length of the CDR3 is 13 residues. The germline V gene encodes CDR1 MNHEY and CDR2 SMNVEV (reference sequence). The CDR3 sequence is CASSFGGSTEAFF. The CDR3 coding sequence is TGTGCCAGCAGTTTCGGAGGAAGCACTGAAGCTTTCTTT.